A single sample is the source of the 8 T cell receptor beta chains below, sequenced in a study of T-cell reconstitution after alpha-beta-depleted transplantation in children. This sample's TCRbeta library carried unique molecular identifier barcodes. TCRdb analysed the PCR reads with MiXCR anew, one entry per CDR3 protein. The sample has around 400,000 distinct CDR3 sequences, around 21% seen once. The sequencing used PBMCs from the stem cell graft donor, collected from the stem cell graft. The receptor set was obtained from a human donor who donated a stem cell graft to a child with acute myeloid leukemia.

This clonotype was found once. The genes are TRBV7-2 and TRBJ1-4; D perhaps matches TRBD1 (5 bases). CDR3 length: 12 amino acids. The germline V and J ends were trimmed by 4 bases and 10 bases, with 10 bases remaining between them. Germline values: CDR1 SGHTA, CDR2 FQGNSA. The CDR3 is CASSSQGGKLFF. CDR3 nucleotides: TGTGCCAGCAGCTCCCAGGGTGGAAAACTGTTTTTT.

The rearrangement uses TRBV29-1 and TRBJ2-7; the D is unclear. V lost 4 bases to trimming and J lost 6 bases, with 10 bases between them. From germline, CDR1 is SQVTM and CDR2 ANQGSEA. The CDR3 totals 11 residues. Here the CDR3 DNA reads TGCAGCGTTGGGGTCGGGCGCGAGCAGTACTTC. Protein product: CSVGVGREQYF.

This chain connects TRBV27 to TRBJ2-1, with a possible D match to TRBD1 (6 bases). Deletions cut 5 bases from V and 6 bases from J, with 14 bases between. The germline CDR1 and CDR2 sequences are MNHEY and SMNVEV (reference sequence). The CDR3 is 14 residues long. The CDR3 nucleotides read TGTGCCAGCAGTGCATATACAGGGATCAATGAGCAGTTCTTC. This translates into CASSAYTGINEQFF.

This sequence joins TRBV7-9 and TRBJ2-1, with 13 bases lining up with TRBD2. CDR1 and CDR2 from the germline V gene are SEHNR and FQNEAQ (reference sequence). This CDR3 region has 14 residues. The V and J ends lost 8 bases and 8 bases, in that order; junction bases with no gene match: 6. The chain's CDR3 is CASRTSGSIHEQFF. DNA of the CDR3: TGTGCCAGCCGGACTAGCGGGAGTATCCATGAGCAGTTCTTC.

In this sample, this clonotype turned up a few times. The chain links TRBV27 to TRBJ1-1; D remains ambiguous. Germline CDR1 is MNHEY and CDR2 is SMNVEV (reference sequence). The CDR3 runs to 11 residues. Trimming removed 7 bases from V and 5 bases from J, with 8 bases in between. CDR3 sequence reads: CASNSRTEAFF. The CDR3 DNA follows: TGTGCCAGCAATTCCAGGACTGAAGCTTTCTTT.

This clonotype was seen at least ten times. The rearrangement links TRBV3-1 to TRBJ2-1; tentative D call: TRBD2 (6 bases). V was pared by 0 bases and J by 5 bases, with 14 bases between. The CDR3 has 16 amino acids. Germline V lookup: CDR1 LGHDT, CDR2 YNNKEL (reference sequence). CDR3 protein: CASSQEVGGPNNEQFF. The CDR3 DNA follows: TGTGCCAGCAGCCAAGAGGTGGGAGGCCCTAACAATGAGCAGTTCTTC.

CDR3 amino acids: CASSLPGAGYNEQFF. The CDR3 region has the DNA TGTGCCAGCAGTTTACCGGGAGCGGGGTACAATGAGCAGTTCTTC. The genes are TRBV28 and TRBJ2-1, with 7 positions matching TRBD2. The CDR3 is 15 residues long. The V segment lost 2 bases and the J segment 4 bases; nucleotides outside the gene matches: 5. Germline assignment: CDR1 MDHEN and CDR2 SYDVKM.

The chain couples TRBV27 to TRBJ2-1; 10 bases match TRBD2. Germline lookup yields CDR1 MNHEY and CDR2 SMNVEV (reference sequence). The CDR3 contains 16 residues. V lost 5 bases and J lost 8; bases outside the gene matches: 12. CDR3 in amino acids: CASSKLGLAEHDEQFF. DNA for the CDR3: TGTGCCAGCAGTAAACTAGGACTAGCGGAGCACGATGAGCAGTTCTTC.